This is a list of T cell receptor beta chains from one sample in a study of response to subunit inactivated influenza vaccine. From the RT-PCR reads, TCRdb called clonotypes with MiXCR, one entry per CDR3 protein. This table has about 570,000 distinct CDR3 sequences, approximately 10% appearing once. The sample consisted of PBMCs from blood, taken on the day of vaccination. These receptors all stem from a man in his fifties or sixties who received an inactivated influenza vaccine. Both conserved end residues are part of each CDR3. Each record gives: V gene, J gene, CDR3 protein.

TRBV7-2	TRBJ2-7	CASSPDTGFYEQYF
TRBV29-1	TRBJ2-7	CSVLIEQGPYEQYF
TRBV27	TRBJ2-3	CASSPPWGADTDTQYF
TRBV19	TRBJ2-5	CASSIGVAGTQYF
TRBV7-2	TRBJ2-2	CASSIHSSGTTGELFF
TRBV18	TRBJ2-7	CASSIDRTEQYF
TRBV12-3/TRBV12-4	TRBJ1-3	CASATAGSGNTIYF
TRBV6-1	TRBJ1-5	CASSGERNQPQHF
TRBV7-8	TRBJ1-5	CASSSSPGGGQPQHF
TRBV20-1	TRBJ2-3	CSASRTGRSTDTQYF
TRBV12-3/TRBV12-4	TRBJ2-7	CASSFWLGEQYF
TRBV29-1	TRBJ2-1	CSVEGLAGSSYNEQFF
TRBV11-2	TRBJ2-3	CASTTHLAATTDTQYF
TRBV6-1	TRBJ1-5	CASVPTVNSNQPQHF
TRBV7-8	TRBJ2-3	CASSTRLAGDTQYF
TRBV12-3/TRBV12-4	TRBJ2-3	CASSFWGGGATDTQYF
TRBV27	TRBJ2-2	CASSFIGTVPGELFF
TRBV20-1	TRBJ2-3	CSADDRTSGSTDTQYF
TRBV3-1	TRBJ2-7	CASSQDLAGSLSYEQYF
TRBV7-2	TRBJ2-7	CASSLHRGHYEQYF
TRBV11-2	TRBJ2-5	CASSLFVGGQETQYF
TRBV7-2	TRBJ1-1	CASSLASGEAFF
TRBV2	TRBJ1-5	CASSRGRGNQPQHF
TRBV29-1	TRBJ2-5	CSVIGLAGGKETQYF
TRBV7-3	TRBJ2-1	CASSLTSGTSVAEQFF
TRBV5-1	TRBJ2-7	CASSLAASGKSYEQYF
TRBV12-3/TRBV12-4	TRBJ1-5	CASTLTGGGNQPQHF
TRBV19	TRBJ2-7	CASSTTGDEQYF
TRBV6-5	TRBJ1-3	CASSSSDSAGNTIYF